This TCR beta chain was identified in a study of T cells in Graves' hyperthyroidism and ophthalmopathy. Study-wide points: Most clonotypes expanded in thyroid above 0.001 were likewise present in blood.

TCR beta CDR3 sequences were amplified from RNA transcripts. The TCR CDR3 first-round RT-PCR relied on the HTBI primer set. TCRdb itself ran the multiplex PCR reads through MiXCR, one entry per CDR3 protein. This sample yields over 550,000 distinct CDR3 sequences, of which around 15% are seen a single time; roughly 18% belongs to the top ten. About this clonotype itself: Its antigen is not identified.

PBMCs were obtained from approximately 10 ml fresh peripheral blood. This receptor was taken from a woman aged 18-29 years with Graves' hyperthyroidism. Sequencing was performed on blood.

CDR3 amino acids: CASSPGQPTWSYTF. In DNA, the CDR3 is TGTGCCAGCTCACCGGGACAACCTACTTGGAGCTACACCTTC. V gene TRBV18 combines with J gene TRBJ1-2; D possibly corresponds to TRBD1 (6 bases). The CDR3 totals 14 residues. V was clipped by 3 bases and J by 9 bases, with 17 bases between them. Germline CDR1 KGHSH, CDR2 LQKENI.